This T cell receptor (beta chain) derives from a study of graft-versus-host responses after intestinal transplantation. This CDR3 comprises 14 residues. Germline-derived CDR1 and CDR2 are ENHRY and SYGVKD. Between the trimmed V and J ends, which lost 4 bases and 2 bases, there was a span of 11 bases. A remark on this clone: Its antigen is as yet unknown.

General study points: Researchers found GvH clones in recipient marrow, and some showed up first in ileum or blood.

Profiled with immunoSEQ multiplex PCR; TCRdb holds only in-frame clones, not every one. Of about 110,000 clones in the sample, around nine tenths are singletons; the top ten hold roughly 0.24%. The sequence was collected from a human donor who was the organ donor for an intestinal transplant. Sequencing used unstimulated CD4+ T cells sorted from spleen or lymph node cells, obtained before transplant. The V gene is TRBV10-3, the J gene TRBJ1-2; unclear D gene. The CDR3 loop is CAISGTYPNYGYTF. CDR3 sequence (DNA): TGTGCCATCAGTGGGACCTACCCCAACTATGGCTACACCTTC.